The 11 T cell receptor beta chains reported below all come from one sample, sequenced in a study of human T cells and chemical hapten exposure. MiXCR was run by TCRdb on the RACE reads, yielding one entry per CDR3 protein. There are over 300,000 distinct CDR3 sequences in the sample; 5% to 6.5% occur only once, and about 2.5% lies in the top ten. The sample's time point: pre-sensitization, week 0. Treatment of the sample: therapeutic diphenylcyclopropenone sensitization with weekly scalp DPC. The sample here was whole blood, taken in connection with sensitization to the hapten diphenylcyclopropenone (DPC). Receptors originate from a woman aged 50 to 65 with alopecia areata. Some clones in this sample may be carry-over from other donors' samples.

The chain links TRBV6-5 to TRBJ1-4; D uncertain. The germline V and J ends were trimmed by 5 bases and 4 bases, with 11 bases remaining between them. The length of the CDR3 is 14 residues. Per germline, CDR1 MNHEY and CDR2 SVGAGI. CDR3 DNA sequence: TGTGCCAGCAGTAGGGCGTCCATTAATGAAAAACTGTTTTTT. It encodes CASSRASINEKLFF.

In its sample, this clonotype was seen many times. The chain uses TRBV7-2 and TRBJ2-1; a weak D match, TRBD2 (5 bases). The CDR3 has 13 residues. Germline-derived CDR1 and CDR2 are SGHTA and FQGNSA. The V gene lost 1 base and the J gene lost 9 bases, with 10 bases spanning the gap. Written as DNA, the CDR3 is TGTGCCAGCAGCTTAGGATACGGAGGTGAGCAGTTCTTC. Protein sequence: CASSLGYGGEQFF.

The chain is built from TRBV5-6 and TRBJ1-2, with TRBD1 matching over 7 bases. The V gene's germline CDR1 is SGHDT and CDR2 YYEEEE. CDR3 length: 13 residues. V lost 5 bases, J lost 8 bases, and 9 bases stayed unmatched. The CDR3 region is CASRGQATGGYTF. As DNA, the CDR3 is TGTGCCAGCAGAGGACAGGCCACAGGGGGCTACACCTTC. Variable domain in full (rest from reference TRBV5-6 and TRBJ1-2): DAGVTQSPTHLIKTRGQQVTLRCSPKSGHDTVSWYQQALGQGPQFIFQYYEEEERQRGNFPDRFSGHQFPNYSSELNVNALLLGDSALYLCASRGQATGGYTFGSGTRLTVV.

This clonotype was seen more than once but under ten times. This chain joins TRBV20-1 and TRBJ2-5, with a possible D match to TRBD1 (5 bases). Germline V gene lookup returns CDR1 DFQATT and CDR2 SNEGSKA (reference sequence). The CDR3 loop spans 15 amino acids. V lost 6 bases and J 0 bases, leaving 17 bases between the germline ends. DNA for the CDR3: TGCAGTGCCAGTGTGCCGCACAGGAACCAAGAGACCCAGTACTTC. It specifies CSASVPHRNQETQYF.

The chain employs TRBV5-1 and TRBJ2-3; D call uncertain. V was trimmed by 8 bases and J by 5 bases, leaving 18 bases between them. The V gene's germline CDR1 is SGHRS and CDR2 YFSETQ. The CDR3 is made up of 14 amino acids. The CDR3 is CASKRNRAIDTQYF. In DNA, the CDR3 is TGCGCCAGTAAGAGGAATAGAGCCATAGATACGCAGTATTTT.

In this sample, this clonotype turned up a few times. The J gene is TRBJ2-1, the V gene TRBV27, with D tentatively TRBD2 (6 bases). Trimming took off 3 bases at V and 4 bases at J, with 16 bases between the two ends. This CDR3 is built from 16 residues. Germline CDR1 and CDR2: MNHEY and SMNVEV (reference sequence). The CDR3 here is CASSFVRDFGYNEQFF. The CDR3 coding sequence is TGTGCCAGCAGTTTCGTCCGGGACTTTGGATACAATGAGCAGTTCTTC.

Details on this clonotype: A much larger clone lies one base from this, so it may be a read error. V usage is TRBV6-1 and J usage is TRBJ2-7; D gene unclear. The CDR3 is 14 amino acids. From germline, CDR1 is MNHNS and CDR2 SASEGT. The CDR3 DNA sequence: TGTGCCAGCAGGTTGCAGCTCAGCTCCTACGAGAAGTACTTC. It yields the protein CASRLQLSSYEKYF.

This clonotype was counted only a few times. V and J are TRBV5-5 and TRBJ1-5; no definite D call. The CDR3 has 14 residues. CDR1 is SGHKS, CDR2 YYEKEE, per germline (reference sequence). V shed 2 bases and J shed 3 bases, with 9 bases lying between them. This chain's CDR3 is CASSFEAYNQPQHF. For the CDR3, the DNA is TGTGCCAGCAGCTTTGAGGCGTACAATCAGCCCCAGCATTTT. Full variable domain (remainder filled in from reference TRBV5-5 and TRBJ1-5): DAGVTQSPTHLIKTRGQQVTLRCSPISGHKSVSWYQQVLGQGPQFIFQYYEKEERGRGNFPDRFSARQFPNYSSELNVNALLLGDSALYLCASSFEAYNQPQHFGDGTRLSIL.

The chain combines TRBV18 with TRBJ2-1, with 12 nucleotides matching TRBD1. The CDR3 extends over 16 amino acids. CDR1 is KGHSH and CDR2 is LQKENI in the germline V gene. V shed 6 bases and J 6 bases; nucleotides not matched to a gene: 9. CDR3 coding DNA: TGTGCCAGCTCTCACTCTGGGACAGGGGGCCTCAATGAGCAGTTCTTC. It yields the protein CASSHSGTGGLNEQFF.

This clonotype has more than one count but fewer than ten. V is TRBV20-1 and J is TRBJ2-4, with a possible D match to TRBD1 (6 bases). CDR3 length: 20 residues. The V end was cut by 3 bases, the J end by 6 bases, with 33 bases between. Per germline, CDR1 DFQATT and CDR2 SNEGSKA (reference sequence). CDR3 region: CSASTVVGRGLQPQGNIQYF. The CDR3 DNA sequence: TGCAGTGCTAGTACAGTCGTGGGCAGGGGATTGCAGCCACAGGGAAACATTCAGTACTTC.

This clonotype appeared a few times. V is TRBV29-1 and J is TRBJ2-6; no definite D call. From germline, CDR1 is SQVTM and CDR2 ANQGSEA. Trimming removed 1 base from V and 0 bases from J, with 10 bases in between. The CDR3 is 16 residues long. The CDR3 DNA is TGCAGCGTTGAAGTTCGGAAAGGCTCTGGGGCCAACGTCCTGACTTTC. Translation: CSVEVRKGSGANVLTF. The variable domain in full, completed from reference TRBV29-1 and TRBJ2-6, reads SAVISQKPSRDICQRGTSLTIQCQVDSQVTMMFWYRQQPGQSLTLIATANQGSEATYESGFVIDKFPISRPNLTFSTLTVSNMSPEDSSIYLCSVEVRKGSGANVLTFGAGSRLTVL.